The 6 T cell receptor beta chains below come from one sample, sequenced in a study of cytomegalovirus exposure and HLA in healthy donors. In the PCR, 60 Vbeta and 13 Jbeta primers were used. Some clones are missing from TCRdb's copy, which holds only in-frame ones; the method was immunoSEQ multiplex PCR. The data hold roughly 200,000 clones, with around three quarters observed a single time. The sequenced material came from PBMCs. These TCRs come from a middle-aged woman in good health and CMV-seronegative.

The chain combines TRBV10-3 with TRBJ1-5; TRBD1 matches 8 bases. The CDR3 is 17 amino acids. The V segment lost 5 bases and the J segment 0 bases; nucleotides outside the gene matches: 9. Per the germline V gene, CDR1 is ENHRY and CDR2 is SYGVKD. CDR3 loop: CAISSSGTGISNQPQHF. The DNA of the CDR3 is TGTGCCATCAGTTCAAGTGGGACAGGTATTAGCAATCAGCCCCAGCATTTT.

The rearrangement uses TRBV6-4 and TRBJ1-6; TRBD1 is a possible D gene (6 bases). The CDR3 length is 15 residues. Trimming took off 0 bases at V and 9 bases at J, with 12 bases between the two ends. The germline V gene encodes CDR1 MRHNA and CDR2 SNTAGT. For the CDR3, the DNA is TGTGCCAGCAGTGACTCAAGGGGGAATTCTTCACCCCTCCACTTT. Encoded protein: CASSDSRGNSSPLHF.

This clone was observed a few times. The chain employs TRBV5-1 and TRBJ2-1; a weak D match, TRBD2 (6 bases). Trimming removed 5 bases at V and 2 bases at J, with 14 bases between. CDR3 length: 15 amino acids. CDR1 is SGHRS, CDR2 YFSETQ, per germline. CDR3 sequence: CASSRELAAYNEQFF. CDR3 bases: TGCGCCAGCAGTCGAGAACTAGCAGCCTACAATGAGCAGTTCTTC.

The chain couples TRBV4-2 to TRBJ2-5; 7 bases fit TRBD2. Germline CDR1 LGHNA, CDR2 YNFKEQ. J was trimmed by 1 base and V by 4 bases; bases with no gene match: 15. The CDR3 has 18 residues. CDR3 coding DNA: TGTGCCAGCAGCCCCCTCGGGGCCCAGGCGGGGGTCCAAGAGACCCAGTACTTC. Translated, it gives CASSPLGAQAGVQETQYF.

This clone was picked up a small number of times. The genes are TRBV5-1 and TRBJ2-7; D is possibly TRBD2 (5 bases). Trimming left V 9 bases short and J 1 base short, with 17 bases between. The CDR3 length is 14 residues. Germline V gives CDR1 SGHRS, CDR2 YFSETQ. The CDR3 region is CATARQVASYEQYF. Here the CDR3 DNA reads TGCGCCACCGCGAGGCAGGTAGCGTCCTACGAGCAGTACTTC. The complete variable domain, with remaining parts taken from reference TRBV5-1 and TRBJ2-7, reads KAGVTQTPRYLIKTRGQQVTLSCSPISGHRSVSWYQQTPGQGLQFLFEYFSETQRNKGNFPGRFSGRQFSNSRSEMNVSTLELGDSALYLCATARQVASYEQYFGPGTRLTVT.

The CDR3 region has the DNA TGTGCCAGCAGCACCCGGACTAGCGGGGGGAAGGGCGGGGAGCTGTTTTTT. Protein sequence: CASSTRTSGGKGGELFF. The chain is built from TRBV7-8 and TRBJ2-2; 14 bases map to TRBD2. The CDR3 has 17 amino acids. The V gene's germline CDR1 is SGHVS and CDR2 FQNEAQ. V lost 5 bases, J lost 7 bases, and 9 bases stayed unmatched.